This T cell receptor (beta chain) is from a study of Graves' ophthalmopathy and Graves' hyperthyroidism. About the study: Peripheral blood sampling preceded any treatment and occurred at initial diagnosis.

Each donor who had ophthalmopathy showed moderate-to-severe activity, a CAS of ≥3, a NOSPECS of ≥4, and a duration under 3 months. Lactation, pregnancy, uncontrolled infections and other autoimmune diseases were all grounds for excluding patients. Orbital computed tomography, thyroid ultrasound, TRAb, serum thyroxine and clinical symptoms formed the basis of diagnosis. This clonotype was observed at least ten times. RNA transcripts provided the template for amplifying TCR beta CDR3 regions. The first-round RT-PCR employed HTBI primers together with the Qiagen OneStep RT-PCR kit. A multiplex PCR was then performed as the second round. Via MiXCR, TCRdb re-called the multiplex PCR reads, giving one row per CDR3 protein. In the table there are about 160,000 distinct CDR3 sequences, about two fifths of which are singletons. V was trimmed by 7 bases and J by 8 bases, leaving 27 bases between them. The CDR3 loop spans 18 amino acids.

This sequence joins TRBV12-3 or TRBV12-4 and TRBJ1-6, with a weak D call TRBD1 (6 bases). The sequence was collected from a man aged 25 to 40 with Graves' ophthalmopathy. Sample: peripheral blood. The CDR3 DNA follows: TGTGCCAGCACCCCCCGTTTGAGGGGGACACCCTCGCATTCACCCCTCCACTTT. Its translation: CASTPRLRGTPSHSPLHF.